This TCR beta chain is from a study of blood T cell repertoires in COVID-19. The CDR3 loop spans 13 amino acids. Germline loops: CDR1 SGHRS, CDR2 YFSETQ. V lost 5 bases to trimming and J lost 4 bases; unmatched junction nucleotides: 0. Sequencing was performed with immunoSEQ multiplex PCR; in TCRdb, only in-frame clones are kept and a portion is missing. The sample has some 190,000 clones, 80% to 90% seen once. The sequence was collected from a woman in her 70s with active or convalescent COVID-19. The sequencing input was peripheral blood. The V and J genes are TRBV5-1 and TRBJ2-3; 11 bases agree with TRBD2. The CDR3 region has the DNA TGCGCCAGCAGACTAGCGGGAGCAGATACGCAGTATTTT. Its protein is CASRLAGADTQYF.